This entry lists 29 T cell receptor beta chains sequenced from one sample in a study of blood T cells in healthy people across ages. Using a J-beta primer mix together with a sample-barcoded 5' primer, a second PCR was run for about 6 to 12 cycles. Each CDR3 protein is one row after TCRdb ran MiXCR on the 5' RACE reads. The table has more than 1.4 million distinct CDR3 sequences, roughly 45% seen once. Sequenced input: blood. The receptor source for this set is a woman aged 18-35 years in good health.

The V and J genes are TRBV6-6 and TRBJ2-5, with D perhaps matching TRBD2 (6 bases). Germline CDR1 is MNHNY and CDR2 is SVGAGI (reference sequence). The length of the CDR3 is 13 residues. V lost 11 bases to trimming and J lost 2 bases, with 15 bases between them. CDR3 in amino acids: CAYPGAIQETQYF. In DNA form, the CDR3 reads TGTGCCTACCCGGGAGCAATACAAGAGACCCAGTACTTC.

The rearrangement joins TRBV7-2 to TRBJ2-1, with 12 nucleotides matching TRBD2. The CDR3 has 15 amino acids. Germline loops: CDR1 SGHTA, CDR2 FQGNSA. V gave up 5 bases and J gave up 8 bases; unmatched junction bases: 7. CDR3 nucleotides: TGTGCCAGCAGCCACGGACTAGCGGGACTGTATGAGCAGTTCTTC. This codes for CASSHGLAGLYEQFF.

This chain joins TRBV12-3 or TRBV12-4 and TRBJ1-2; D ambiguous. Trimming cost V 7 bases and J 9 bases, with 18 bases left between them. The CDR3 is 13 amino acids. Written as DNA, the CDR3 is TGTGCCAGCACCAATACGGGAGGCGAGAGCTACACCTTC. This sequence encodes CASTNTGGESYTF.

The chain recombines TRBV20-1 with TRBJ2-7, with 10 nucleotides matching TRBD2. This CDR3 is built from 16 residues. The J segment lost 2 bases and the V segment lost 6 bases, leaving 13 bases of the junction unmatched. The germline V gene encodes CDR1 DFQATT and CDR2 SNEGSKA (reference sequence). The DNA for the CDR3 is TGCAGTGCAACGGGGCTAGCGGGAGTCTACGCCTACGAGCAGTACTTC. Translating gives CSATGLAGVYAYEQYF.

This clonotype has more than one count but fewer than ten. CDR3 residues: CASRSKTGPLDEQYF. The CDR3 DNA follows: TGTGCCAGCAGGTCAAAGACAGGGCCCCTTGACGAGCAGTACTTC. The J gene is TRBJ2-5, the V gene TRBV6-5; the match to TRBD1 covers 7 bases. The J call could be wrong; TRBJ2-7 is a better fit for the DNA end. The CDR3 sequence is 15 residues long. Germline V CDR1 and CDR2: MNHEY, SVGAGI.

V usage is TRBV4-2 and J usage is TRBJ2-1; D is ambiguous. V dropped 2 bases and J dropped 0 bases, with 14 bases sitting between them. Germline values: CDR1 LGHNA, CDR2 YNFKEQ. The length of the CDR3 is 17 residues. CDR3 in DNA: TGTGCCAGCAGCCAATTTGAAGTTCAAAGCTCCTACAATGAGCAGTTCTTC. The encoded protein is CASSQFEVQSSYNEQFF.

The chain links TRBV5-1 to TRBJ1-3; D possibly corresponds to TRBD1 (5 bases). Germline CDR1 and CDR2: SGHRS and YFSETQ. The CDR3 loop spans 16 amino acids. V was pared by 1 base and J by 0 bases, with 11 bases between. CDR3 nucleotides: TGCGCCAGCAGCTTGTCAGACAGCAGCTCTGGAAACACCATATATTTT. Residues: CASSLSDSSSGNTIYF. The whole variable domain, remainder taken from reference TRBV5-1 and TRBJ1-3, is KAGVTQTPRYLIKTRGQQVTLSCSPISGHRSVSWYQQTPGQGLQFLFEYFSETQRNKGNFPGRFSGRQFSNSRSEMNVSTLELGDSALYLCASSLSDSSSGNTIYFGEGSWLTVV.

The rearrangement joins TRBV9 to TRBJ2-7; possible D gene TRBD2, 6 bases. Trimming shortened V by 2 bases and J by 10 bases, and 19 bases separated the two germline ends. Germline-derived CDR1 and CDR2 are SGDLS and YYNGEE. CDR3 length: 14 residues. The CDR3 nucleotides are TGTGCCAGCAGCGTTTCAGGGTCGGGAGAGGCCCAGTACTTC. Its translation is CASSVSGSGEAQYF. Together with reference TRBV9 and TRBJ2-7, the CDR3 gives the full variable domain: DSGVTQTPKHLITATGQRVTLRCSPRSGDLSVYWYQQSLDQGLQFLIQYYNGEERAKGNILERFSAQQFPDLHSELNLSSLELGDSALYFCASSVSGSGEAQYFGPGTRLTVT.

V gene TRBV10-3 combines with J gene TRBJ1-1; TRBD1 is a possible D gene (5 bases). CDR1 and CDR2 from the germline V gene are ENHRY and SYGVKD. This CDR3 has 15 residues. Trimming took off 3 bases at V and 1 base at J, with 12 bases between the two ends. The chain's CDR3 is CAISEGAGRNTEAFF. The CDR3 DNA reads as TGTGCCATCAGTGAAGGGGCAGGCCGGAACACTGAAGCTTTCTTT.

The J gene is TRBJ2-2, the V gene TRBV15; 7 nucleotides align to TRBD1. J was trimmed by 0 bases and V by 5 bases; bases with no gene match: 3. Germline assignment: CDR1 LNHNV and CDR2 YYDKDF (reference sequence). This CDR3 comprises 15 residues. CDR3 DNA sequence: TGTGCCACCAGCCTCGGGACAGCGAACACCGGGGAGCTGTTTTTT. Amino acids: CATSLGTANTGELFF.

The V and J genes are TRBV7-8 and TRBJ1-1; D unclear. The CDR3 consists of 19 residues. The V gene lost 0 bases and the J gene lost 0 bases, with 20 bases spanning the gap. Germline V gene sequence: CDR1 SGHVS, CDR2 FQNEAQ. CDR3 sequence reads: CASSLAWGRQTFLNTEAFF. The CDR3 region has the DNA TGTGCCAGCAGCTTAGCGTGGGGAAGGCAGACATTTTTGAACACTGAAGCTTTCTTT.

The CDR3 loop reads CASKTNEKLFF. Written as DNA, the CDR3 is TGTGCCAGCAAGACTAATGAAAAACTGTTTTTT. The rearrangement links TRBV27 to TRBJ1-4, with D unclear. V was clipped by 7 bases and J by 2 bases, with 2 bases between them. Germline V lookup: CDR1 MNHEY, CDR2 SMNVEV (reference sequence). The length of the CDR3 is 11 residues.

This clonotype has more than one count but fewer than ten. The chain links TRBV5-6 to TRBJ2-3, with D possibly being TRBD1 or TRBD2 (5 bases each). Germline CDR1 and CDR2: SGHDT and YYEEEE. Trimming took off 0 bases at V and 2 bases at J, with 10 bases between the two ends. The length of the CDR3 is 15 residues. The CDR3 bases are TGTGCCAGCAGCTTGGACCGGGGCATCACAGATACGCAGTATTTT. This encodes CASSLDRGITDTQYF.

The rearrangement links TRBV2 to TRBJ2-1; 7 bases match TRBD2. V was clipped by 7 bases and J by 8 bases; unmatched bases: 20. Germline loops: CDR1 SNHLY, CDR2 FYNNEI. The CDR3 loop spans 17 amino acids. CDR3 protein: CASTTVAGLLGIDEQFF. The DNA of the CDR3 is TGTGCCAGCACGACCGTAGCGGGCCTACTAGGAATCGATGAGCAGTTCTTC.

V is TRBV20-1 and J is TRBJ2-3; D could derive from TRBD1 or TRBD2 (6 bases each). Looked up from germline, CDR1 is DFQATT and CDR2 is SNEGSKA (reference sequence). The CDR3 is made up of 15 amino acids. V lost 0 bases and J 2 bases, leaving 12 bases between the germline ends. The CDR3 protein is CSARDSRGLTDTQYF. CDR3 DNA sequence: TGCAGTGCTAGAGATTCCAGGGGACTCACAGATACGCAGTATTTT.

On this clonotype: A much more abundant neighbour one base away suggests this may be a read error. The gene calls are TRBV10-3 and TRBJ1-6; D may be TRBD1 (6 bases). CDR3 size: 14 residues. V was shortened by 4 bases and J by 5 bases, with 9 bases between the two germline ends. Germline CDR1 and CDR2: ENHRY and SYGVKD. The CDR3 DNA sequence: TGTGCCATCAGTGCCGGACAGAATAATTCACCCCTCCACTTT. Translation gives CAISAGQNNSPLHF.

The chain couples TRBV7-2 to TRBJ2-1, with TRBD2 identical over 13 bases. The CDR3 runs 15 residues. The trim removed 3 bases at V and 10 bases at J, leaving 6 bases unmatched. Germline V gene data show CDR1 as SGHTA and CDR2 as FQGNSA. The CDR3 DNA is TGTGCCAGCAGCTTCGGGACTAGCGGGGTAGGAGAGCAGTTCTTC. Protein sequence: CASSFGTSGVGEQFF.

The chain combines TRBV6-1 with TRBJ2-7; D may be TRBD1 or TRBD2 (6 bases each). Per germline, CDR1 MNHNS and CDR2 SASEGT. The CDR3 loop spans 12 amino acids. Trimming shortened V by 10 bases and J by 2 bases, and 12 bases separated the two germline ends. DNA for the CDR3: TGTGCCAACAGGGAGGTGGCCTACGAGCAGTACTTC. Translated, it gives CANREVAYEQYF.

This clonotype was picked up one time. V is TRBV9 and J is TRBJ1-2, with TRBD1 as a possible D gene (5 bases). The CDR3 has 15 amino acids. Germline V gene lookup returns CDR1 SGDLS and CDR2 YYNGEE. V gave up 4 bases and J gave up 0 bases, with 13 bases separating them. The CDR3 loop is CASSTRGESNYGYTF. CDR3 nucleotides: TGTGCCAGCAGCACCCGGGGGGAATCTAACTATGGCTACACCTTC.

This clonotype appeared a few times. The chain couples TRBV20-1 to TRBJ1-1; tentatively, D is TRBD1 (6 bases). Trimming took off 6 bases at V and 0 bases at J, with 14 bases between the two ends. CDR1 DFQATT and CDR2 SNEGSKA come from the germline V gene (reference sequence). The CDR3 extends over 14 amino acids. The DNA of the CDR3 is TGCAGTGCAAGGGGGGGGCCCTTGAACACTGAAGCTTTCTTT. It specifies CSARGGPLNTEAFF.

The chain links TRBV9 to TRBJ2-7; no reliable D call. The CDR3 is made up of 12 amino acids. Germline CDR1 SGDLS, CDR2 YYNGEE. With 2 bases removed from V and 7 bases from J, the gap between germline ends came to 10 bases. DNA for the CDR3: TGTGCCAGCAGCGTGGACGTGAATGAGCAGTACTTC. Protein product: CASSVDVNEQYF.

This clonotype was seen more than once but under ten times. The V call is TRBV30, the J call TRBJ2-3; D unclear. The germline gives CDR1 GTSNPN, CDR2 SVGIG (reference sequence). This CDR3 spans 14 amino acids. V dropped 5 bases and J dropped 0 bases, with 12 bases sitting between them. CDR3 loop: CAWSGRPSTDTQYF. The CDR3 DNA follows: TGTGCCTGGTCCGGCCGACCTAGCACAGATACGCAGTATTTT.

CDR3 coding DNA: TGTGCCAGCAGCCAAGAGGAATCCACGACCGGTGAGCAGTTCTTC. Translated: CASSQEESTTGEQFF. The V and J genes are TRBV4-2 and TRBJ2-1; D ambiguous. Trimming removed 0 bases from V and 9 bases from J, with 15 bases in between. Germline V CDR1 and CDR2: LGHNA, YNFKEQ. The length of the CDR3 is 15 residues.

This clonotype has more than one count but fewer than ten. The rearrangement uses TRBV6-1 and TRBJ1-3; no clear D. V was cut by 6 bases and J by 1 base, with 19 bases left in between. Germline V gives CDR1 MNHNS, CDR2 SASEGT. This CDR3 comprises 17 residues. CDR3 sequence: CASRFSRFIESGNTIYF. CDR3 nucleotides: TGTGCCAGCAGGTTTTCCAGGTTCATTGAGTCTGGAAACACCATATATTTT.

On this clonotype itself: A single base separates this from a much larger clone, so it may be a read error. The chain couples TRBV4-1 to TRBJ1-6; TRBD1 aligns across 8 bases. Germline CDR1 MGHRA, CDR2 YSYEKL. The CDR3 runs 16 residues. In DNA, the CDR3 is TGCGTCAGCCGAGGAAACAGGGGGATTTATAATTCACCCCTCCACTTT. It encodes CVSRGNRGIYNSPLHF.

This clonotype was counted only a few times. V is TRBV20-1 and J is TRBJ1-4, with D possibly TRBD1 on 6 matching bases. This CDR3 spans 15 amino acids. V lost 6 bases and J 4 bases, leaving 18 bases between the germline ends. The germline V gene has CDR1 DFQATT and CDR2 SNEGSKA (reference sequence). The CDR3 DNA reads as TGCAGTGCAACCATCCCGACAGGCGTTAATGAAAAACTGTTTTTT. Encoded protein: CSATIPTGVNEKLFF.

This clonotype was seen a few times. This chain joins TRBV4-1 and TRBJ2-7, with 8 positions matching TRBD2. The V segment lost 0 bases and the J segment 2 bases; nucleotides outside the gene matches: 3. Looked up from germline, CDR1 is MGHRA and CDR2 is YSYEKL. The CDR3 is 15 residues long. The CDR3 region is CASSQERGGPYEQYF. The DNA for the CDR3 is TGCGCCAGCAGCCAAGAACGGGGGGGCCCCTACGAGCAGTACTTC.

This clonotype has more than one count but fewer than ten. The V and J genes are TRBV24-1 and TRBJ1-5, with 7 bases fitting TRBD1. Germline assignment: CDR1 KGHDR and CDR2 SFDVKD. Germline trimming cut 7 bases from V and 5 bases from J; bases unmatched to any gene: 7. The CDR3 contains 14 residues. The CDR3 region has the DNA TGTGCCACCAGCAGGACAGGAAGGGATCAGCCCCAGCATTTT. Translation gives CATSRTGRDQPQHF.

The chain's CDR3 is CSARGSGTGHPRNYGYTF. Written as DNA, the CDR3 is TGCAGTGCTAGAGGTTCGGGGACAGGGCACCCCAGAAACTATGGCTACACCTTC. V is TRBV20-1 and J is TRBJ1-2; 9 bases map to TRBD1. The CDR3 is made up of 18 amino acids. J gave up 2 bases and V 1 base, and 14 bases lay outside the gene matches. Germline-derived CDR1 and CDR2 are DFQATT and SNEGSKA (reference sequence).